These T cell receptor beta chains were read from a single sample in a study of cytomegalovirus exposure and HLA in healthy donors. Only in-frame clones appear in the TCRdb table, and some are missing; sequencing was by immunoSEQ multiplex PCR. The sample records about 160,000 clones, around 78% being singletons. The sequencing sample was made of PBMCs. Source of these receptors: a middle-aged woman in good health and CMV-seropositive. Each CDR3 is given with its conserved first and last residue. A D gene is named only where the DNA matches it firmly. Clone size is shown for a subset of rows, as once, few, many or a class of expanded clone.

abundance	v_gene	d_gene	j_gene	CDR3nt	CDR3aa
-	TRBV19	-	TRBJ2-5	TGTGCCAGTAGTCTGGGGCCCTTGCGCCAAGAGACCCAGTACTTC	CASSLGPLRQETQYF
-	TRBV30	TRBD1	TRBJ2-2	TGTGCCTGGAGTGGGGGGGGACAGGGACGAGGCGGGGAGCTGTTTTTT	CAWSGGGQGRGGELFF
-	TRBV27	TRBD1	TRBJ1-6	TGTGCCAGCAGTCCCCGACAGGGATCACCCCTCCACTTT	CASSPRQGSPLHF
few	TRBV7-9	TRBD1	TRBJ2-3	TGTTCCAGCAGCATACTTTGGACAGGAACTAGCACAGATACGCAGTATTTT	CSSSILWTGTSTDTQYF
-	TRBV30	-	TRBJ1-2	TGTGCCTGGAGTCCCCAGGGCACCTATGGCTACACCTTC	CAWSPQGTYGYTF
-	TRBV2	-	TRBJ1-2	TGTGCCAGCAGGAGGGGAGGGGGAGCTAACTATGGCTACACCTTC	CASRRGGGANYGYTF
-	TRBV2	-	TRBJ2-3	TGTGCCAGCAGAATGACTAACATGGATACGCAGTATTTT	CASRMTNMDTQYF
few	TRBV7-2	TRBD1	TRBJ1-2	TGTGCCAGCAGCTCCGACAGGGGGCGCGATGGCTACACCTTC	CASSSDRGRDGYTF
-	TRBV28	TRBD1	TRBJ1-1	TGTGCCAGCAGGGACAGGGGTGCGGACAGGGGAAGGGCTTTCTTT	CASRDRGADRGRAFF
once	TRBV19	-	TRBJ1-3	TGTGCCAGTAGTAATACAGGTTCGGGAAACACCATATATTTT	CASSNTGSGNTIYF
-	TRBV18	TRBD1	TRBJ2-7	TGTGCCAGCTCACCATGGGACAGGGCAACGAACGAGCAGTACTTC	CASSPWDRATNEQYF
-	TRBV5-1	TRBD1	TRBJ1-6	TGCGCCAGCAGCCCGGGGACAGGGGTTACTTCACCCCTCCACTTT	CASSPGTGVTSPLHF
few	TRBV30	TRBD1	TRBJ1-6	TGTGCCTGGAGTGTACCGTCCGGGGGGACAGGGGGCCCGGGGACCCTCCACTTT	CAWSVPSGGTGGPGTLHF
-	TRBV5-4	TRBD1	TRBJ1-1	TGTGCCAGCAGCTTGGCCAGGGGGTGGGACACTGAAGCTTTCTTT	CASSLARGWDTEAFF
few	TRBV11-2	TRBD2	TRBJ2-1	TGTGCCAGCAGCTTTAGGCGGGGGGAATATAACGAGCAGTTCTTC	CASSFRRGEYNEQFF
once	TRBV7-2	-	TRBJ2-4	TGTGCCAGCAGCTTGGGGAAAGGGGCAGGGCGCGCCAAAAACATTCAGTACTTC	CASSLGKGAGRAKNIQYF
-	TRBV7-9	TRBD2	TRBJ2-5	TGTGCCAGCAGGGTAGCGGGGGGAGAGACCCAGTACTTC	CASRVAGGETQYF
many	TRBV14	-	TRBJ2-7	TGTGCCAGCAGCCTCGCGTCAGGGGTGGCTACTTGGGAGCAGTACTTC	CASSLASGVATWEQYF
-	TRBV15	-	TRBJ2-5	TGTGCCACCAGCAGAGACCCGGGGGGCGGAGAGACCCAGTACTTC	CATSRDPGGGETQYF
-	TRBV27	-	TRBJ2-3	TGTGCCAGCAGAATAGCGGAAGCTAGCACAGATACGCAGTATTTT	CASRIAEASTDTQYF
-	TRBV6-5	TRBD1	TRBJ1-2	TGTGCCAGCAGTTATTTGGCGACAGGGGGTATGGATGGCTACACCTTC	CASSYLATGGMDGYTF
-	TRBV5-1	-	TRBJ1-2	TGCGCCAGCAGCTTGGACGGCCGCGGGGCTGGCTACACCTTC	CASSLDGRGAGYTF
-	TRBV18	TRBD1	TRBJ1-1	TGTGCCAGCAGGGACAGGGTTACTGAAGCTTTCTTT	CASRDRVTEAFF
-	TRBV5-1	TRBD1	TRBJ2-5	TGCGCCAGCAGCTGGACAGGGCCCCGAGAGACCCAGTACTTC	CASSWTGPRETQYF
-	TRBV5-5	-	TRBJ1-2	TGTGCCAGCAGCCTCGACAGGTACTATGGCTACACCTTC	CASSLDRYYGYTF
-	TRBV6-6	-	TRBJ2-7	TGTGCCAGCAGTTACCGGGGTTACGAGCAGTACTTC	CASSYRGYEQYF
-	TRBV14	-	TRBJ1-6	TGTGCCAGCAGCCAAGTCGGGGGGGGGAATTCACCCCTCCACTTT	CASSQVGGGNSPLHF
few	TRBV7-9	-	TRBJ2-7	TGTGCCAGCAGCAGAGGGACATCCGAGCAGTACTTC	CASSRGTSEQYF
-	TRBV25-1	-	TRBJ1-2	TGTGCCAGCAGTGAATCCGGCTATGGCTACACCTTC	CASSESGYGYTF
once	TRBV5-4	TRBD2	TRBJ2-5	TGTGCCAGCAGTCCTAGCGGGGGGGGACAAGAGACCCAGTACTTC	CASSPSGGGQETQYF
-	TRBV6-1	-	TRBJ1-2	TGTGCCAGCAGTGAATCTGTCTGGAGTGGCTACACCTTC	CASSESVWSGYTF
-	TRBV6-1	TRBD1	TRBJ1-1	TGTGCCAGCAGTGAACTCGGACAGGCCGGGGGAAAAGCTTTCTTT	CASSELGQAGGKAFF
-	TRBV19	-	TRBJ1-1	TGTGCCAGTAGTACCCATACAGGAATTGCTGAAGCTTTCTTT	CASSTHTGIAEAFF
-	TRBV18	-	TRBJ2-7	TGTGCCAGCTCAAGGGACTGGAGCTCCTACGAGCAGTACTTC	CASSRDWSSYEQYF
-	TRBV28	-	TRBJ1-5	TGTGCCAGCTTGCGACCGGGGGGCAATCAGCCCCAGCATTTT	CASLRPGGNQPQHF
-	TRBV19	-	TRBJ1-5	TGTGCCAGTAGTATAGCGGACACCGTTCAGCCCCAGCATTTT	CASSIADTVQPQHF
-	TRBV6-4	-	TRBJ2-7	TGTGCCAGCAGCGTACCGCGTAACCATCTCTACTACGAGCAGTACTTC	CASSVPRNHLYYEQYF
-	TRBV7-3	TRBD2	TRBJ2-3	TGTGCCAGCAGCTTAACTAGCGGGCGCACAGATACGCAGTATTTT	CASSLTSGRTDTQYF
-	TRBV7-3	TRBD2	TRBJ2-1	TGTGCCAGCAGCCCCCGGGGCGGGGGGCCGGTTGATGAGCAGTTCTTC	CASSPRGGGPVDEQFF
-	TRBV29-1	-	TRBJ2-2	TGCAGCGTTGCCGGCGACAGCCGTGGGGACACCGGGGAGCTGTTTTTT	CSVAGDSRGDTGELFF
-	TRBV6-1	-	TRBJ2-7	TGTGCCAGCAGTCGGGGGAGAATCACCTACGAGCAGTACTTC	CASSRGRITYEQYF
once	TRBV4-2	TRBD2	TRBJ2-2	TGTGCCAGCAGCCAAGAAGTGGGGGGGACCGGGGAGCTGTTTTTT	CASSQEVGGTGELFF
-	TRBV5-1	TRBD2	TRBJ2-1	TGCGCCAGCAGCTGGGTGGGTGGACTAGCGGGGAACAATGAGCAGTTCTTC	CASSWVGGLAGNNEQFF
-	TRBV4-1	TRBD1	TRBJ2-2	TGCGCCAGCAGCCCAAGACAGGGAAACACCGGGGAGCTGTTTTTT	CASSPRQGNTGELFF
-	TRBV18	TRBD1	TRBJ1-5	TGTGCCAGCTCACCATATCCGGGACAGGGTCGCACGGCCCAGCATTTT	CASSPYPGQGRTAQHF